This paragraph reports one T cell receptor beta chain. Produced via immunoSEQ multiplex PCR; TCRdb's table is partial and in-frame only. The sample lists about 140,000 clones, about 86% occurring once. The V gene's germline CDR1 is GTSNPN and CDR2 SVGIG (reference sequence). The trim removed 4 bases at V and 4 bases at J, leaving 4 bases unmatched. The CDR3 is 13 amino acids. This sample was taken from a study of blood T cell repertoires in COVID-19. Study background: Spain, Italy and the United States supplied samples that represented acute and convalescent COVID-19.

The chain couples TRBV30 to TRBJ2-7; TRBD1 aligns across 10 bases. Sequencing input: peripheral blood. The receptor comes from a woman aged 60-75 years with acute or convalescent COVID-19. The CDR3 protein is CAWNPGQGYEQYF. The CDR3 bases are TGTGCCTGGAACCCGGGACAGGGGTACGAGCAGTACTTC. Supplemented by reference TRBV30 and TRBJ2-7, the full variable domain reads SQTIHQWPATLVQPVGSPLSLECTVEGTSNPNLYWYRQAAGRGLQLLFYSVGIGQISSEVPQNLSASRPQDRQFILSSKKLLLSDSGFYLCAWNPGQGYEQYFGPGTRLTVT.